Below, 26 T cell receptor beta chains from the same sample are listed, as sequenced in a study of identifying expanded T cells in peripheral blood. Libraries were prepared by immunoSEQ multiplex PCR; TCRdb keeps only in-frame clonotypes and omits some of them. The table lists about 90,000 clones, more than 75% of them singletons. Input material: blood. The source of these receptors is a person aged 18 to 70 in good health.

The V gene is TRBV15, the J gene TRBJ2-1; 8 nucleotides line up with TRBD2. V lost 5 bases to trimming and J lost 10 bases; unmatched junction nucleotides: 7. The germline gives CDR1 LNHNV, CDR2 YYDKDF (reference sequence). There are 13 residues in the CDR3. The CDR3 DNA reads TGTGCCACCAGCCGCCGGGGGGGCGAAGAGCAGTTCTTC. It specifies CATSRRGGEEQFF.

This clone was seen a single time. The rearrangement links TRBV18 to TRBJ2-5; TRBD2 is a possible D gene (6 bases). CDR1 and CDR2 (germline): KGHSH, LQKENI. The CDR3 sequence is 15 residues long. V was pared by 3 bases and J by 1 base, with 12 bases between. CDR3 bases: TGTGCCAGCTCACCGTCGGTAGCGGTCCAAGAGACCCAGTACTTC. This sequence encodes CASSPSVAVQETQYF. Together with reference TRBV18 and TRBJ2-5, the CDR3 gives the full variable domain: NAGVMQNPRHLVRRRGQEARLRCSPMKGHSHVYWYRQLPEEGLKFMVYLQKENIIDESGMPKERFSAEFPKEGPSILRIQQVVRGDSAAYFCASSPSVAVQETQYFGPGTRLLVL.

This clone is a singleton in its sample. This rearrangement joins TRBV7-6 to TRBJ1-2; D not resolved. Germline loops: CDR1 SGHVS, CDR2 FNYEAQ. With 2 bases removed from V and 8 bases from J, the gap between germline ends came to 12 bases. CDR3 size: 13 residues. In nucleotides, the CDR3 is TGTGCCAGCAGCTTAAACGGACTTCAGGGCTACACCTTC. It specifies CASSLNGLQGYTF.

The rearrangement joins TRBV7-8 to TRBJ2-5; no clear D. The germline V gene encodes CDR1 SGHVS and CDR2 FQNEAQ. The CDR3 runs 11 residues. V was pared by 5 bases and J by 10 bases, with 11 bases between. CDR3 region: CASSLQGIQYF. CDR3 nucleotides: TGTGCCAGCAGCCTTCAAGGGATCCAGTACTTC. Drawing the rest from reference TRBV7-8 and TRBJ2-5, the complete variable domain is GAGVSQSPRYKVAKRGQDVALRCDPISGHVSLFWYQQALGQGPEFLTYFQNEAQLDKSGLPSDRFFAERPEGSVSTLKIQRTQQEDSAVYLCASSLQGIQYFGPGTRLLVL.

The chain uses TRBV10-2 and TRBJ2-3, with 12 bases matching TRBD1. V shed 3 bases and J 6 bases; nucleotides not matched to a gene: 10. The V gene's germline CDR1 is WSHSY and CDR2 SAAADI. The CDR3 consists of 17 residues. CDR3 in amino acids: CASSEGTGTGGLDTQYF. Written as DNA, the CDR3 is TGCGCCAGCAGTGAAGGGACCGGGACAGGGGGCCTGGATACGCAGTATTTT.

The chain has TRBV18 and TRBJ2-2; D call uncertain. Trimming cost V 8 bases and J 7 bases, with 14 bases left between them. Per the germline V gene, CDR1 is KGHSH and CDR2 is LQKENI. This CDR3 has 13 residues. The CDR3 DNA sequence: TGTGCCAGCACCTCGCTAAGGGACGGGGAGCTGTTTTTT. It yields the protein CASTSLRDGELFF. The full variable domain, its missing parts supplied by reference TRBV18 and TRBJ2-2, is NAGVMQNPRHLVRRRGQEARLRCSPMKGHSHVYWYRQLPEEGLKFMVYLQKENIIDESGMPKERFSAEFPKEGPSILRIQQVVRGDSAAYFCASTSLRDGELFFGEGSRLTVL.

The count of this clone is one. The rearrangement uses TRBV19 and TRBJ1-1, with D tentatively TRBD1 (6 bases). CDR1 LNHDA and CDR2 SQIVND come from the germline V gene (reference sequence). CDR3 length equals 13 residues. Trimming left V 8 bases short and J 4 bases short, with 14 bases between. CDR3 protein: CASEGGQGTEAFF. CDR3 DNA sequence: TGTGCCAGTGAGGGGGGCCAGGGCACTGAAGCTTTCTTT.

CDR3 nucleotide sequence: TGTGCCTGGAGTCTGGACAGGGGAACGCAGTATTTT. It specifies CAWSLDRGTQYF. The chain links TRBV30 to TRBJ2-3; 9 bases line up with TRBD1. After removal of 2 bases from V and 9 bases from J, the junction contained 3 bases not matched to a gene. The CDR3 contains 12 residues. Per the germline V gene, CDR1 is GTSNPN and CDR2 is SVGIG (reference sequence).

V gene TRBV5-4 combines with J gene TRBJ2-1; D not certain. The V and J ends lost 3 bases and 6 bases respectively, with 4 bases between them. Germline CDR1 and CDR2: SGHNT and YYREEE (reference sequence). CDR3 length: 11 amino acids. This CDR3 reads CASSSGNEQFF. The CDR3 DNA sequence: TGTGCCAGCAGCTCCGGCAATGAGCAGTTCTTC.

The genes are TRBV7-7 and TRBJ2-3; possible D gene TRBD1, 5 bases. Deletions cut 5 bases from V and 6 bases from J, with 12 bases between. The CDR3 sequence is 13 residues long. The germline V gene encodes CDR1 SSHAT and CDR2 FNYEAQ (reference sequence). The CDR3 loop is CASSLFTGDTQYF. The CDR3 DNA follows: TGTGCCAGCAGCCTCTTCACAGGTGATACGCAGTATTTT.

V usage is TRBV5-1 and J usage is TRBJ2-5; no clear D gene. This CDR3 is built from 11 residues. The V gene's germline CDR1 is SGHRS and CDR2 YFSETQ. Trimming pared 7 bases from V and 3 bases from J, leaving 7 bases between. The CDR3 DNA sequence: TGCGCCAGCTTATGGGAAGAGACCCAGTACTTC. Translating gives CASLWEETQYF.

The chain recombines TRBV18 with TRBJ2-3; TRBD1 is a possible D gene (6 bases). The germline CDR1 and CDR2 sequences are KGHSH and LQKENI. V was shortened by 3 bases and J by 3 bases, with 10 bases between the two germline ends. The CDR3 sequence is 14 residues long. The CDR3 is CASSPPGQTDTQYF. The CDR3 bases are TGTGCCAGCTCACCCCCCGGACAGACAGATACGCAGTATTTT.

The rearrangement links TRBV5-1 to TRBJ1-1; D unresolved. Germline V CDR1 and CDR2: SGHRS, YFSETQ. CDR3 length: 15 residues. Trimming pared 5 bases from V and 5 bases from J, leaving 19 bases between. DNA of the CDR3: TGCGCCAGCAGTTCCAACGGGCTGTATATGACTGAAGCTTTCTTT. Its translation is CASSSNGLYMTEAFF.

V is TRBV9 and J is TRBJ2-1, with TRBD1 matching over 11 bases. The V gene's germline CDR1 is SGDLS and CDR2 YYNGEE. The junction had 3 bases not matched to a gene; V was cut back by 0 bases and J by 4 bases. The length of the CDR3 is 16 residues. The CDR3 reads CASSVVGDRGYNEQFF. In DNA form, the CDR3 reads TGTGCCAGCAGCGTAGTTGGGGACAGGGGGTACAATGAGCAGTTCTTC.

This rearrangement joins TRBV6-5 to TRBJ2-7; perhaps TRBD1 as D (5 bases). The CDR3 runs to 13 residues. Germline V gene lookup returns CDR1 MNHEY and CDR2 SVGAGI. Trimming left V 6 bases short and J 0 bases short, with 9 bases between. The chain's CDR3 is CASRRQLSYEQYF. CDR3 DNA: TGTGCCAGCAGGCGACAGCTCTCCTACGAGCAGTACTTC.

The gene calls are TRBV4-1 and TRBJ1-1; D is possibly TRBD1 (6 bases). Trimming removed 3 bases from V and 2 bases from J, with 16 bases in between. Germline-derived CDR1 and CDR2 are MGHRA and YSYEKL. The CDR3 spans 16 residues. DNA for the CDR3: TGCGCCAGCAGCCATCCCCCCGACAGGCGCAACACTGAAGCTTTCTTT. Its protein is CASSHPPDRRNTEAFF.

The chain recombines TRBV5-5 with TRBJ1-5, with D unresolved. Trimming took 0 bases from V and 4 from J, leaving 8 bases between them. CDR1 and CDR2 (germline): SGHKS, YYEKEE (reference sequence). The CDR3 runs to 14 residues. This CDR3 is CASSLEAANQPQHF. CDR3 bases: TGTGCCAGCAGCTTGGAGGCAGCAAATCAGCCCCAGCATTTT.

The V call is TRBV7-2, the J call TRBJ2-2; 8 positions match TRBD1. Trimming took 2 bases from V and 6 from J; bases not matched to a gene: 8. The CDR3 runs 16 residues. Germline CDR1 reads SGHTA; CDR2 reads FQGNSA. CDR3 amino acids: CASSLRGQGWAGELFF. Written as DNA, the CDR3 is TGTGCCAGCAGCTTACGTGGACAGGGTTGGGCCGGGGAGCTGTTTTTT.

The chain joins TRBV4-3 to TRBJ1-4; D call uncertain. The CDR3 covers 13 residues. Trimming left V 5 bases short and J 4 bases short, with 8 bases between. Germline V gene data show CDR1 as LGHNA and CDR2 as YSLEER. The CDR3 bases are TGCGCCAGCAGCGCACGGATTAATGAAAAACTGTTTTTT. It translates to CASSARINEKLFF.

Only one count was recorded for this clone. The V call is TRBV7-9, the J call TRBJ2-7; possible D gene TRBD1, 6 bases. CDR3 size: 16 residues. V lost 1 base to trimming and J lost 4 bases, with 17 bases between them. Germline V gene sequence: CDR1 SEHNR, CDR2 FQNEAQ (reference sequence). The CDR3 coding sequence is TGTGCCAGCAGCTTAGACAGGGATGGGTCCCTATACGAGCAGTACTTC. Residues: CASSLDRDGSLYEQYF.

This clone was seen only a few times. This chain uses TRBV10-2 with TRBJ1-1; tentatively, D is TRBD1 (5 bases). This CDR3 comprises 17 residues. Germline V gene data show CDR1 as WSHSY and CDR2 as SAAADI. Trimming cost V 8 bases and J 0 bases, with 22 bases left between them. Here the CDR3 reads CASLPGTLGFMNTEAFF. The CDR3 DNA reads TGCGCCAGCCTCCCCGGGACGCTGGGCTTCATGAACACTGAAGCTTTCTTT.

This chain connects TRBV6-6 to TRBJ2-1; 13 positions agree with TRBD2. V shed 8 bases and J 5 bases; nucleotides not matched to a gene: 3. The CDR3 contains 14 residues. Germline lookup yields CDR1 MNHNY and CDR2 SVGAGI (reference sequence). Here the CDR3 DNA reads TGTGCCAGCCGCACTAGCGGGGGGGACAATGAGCAGTTCTTC. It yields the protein CASRTSGGDNEQFF.

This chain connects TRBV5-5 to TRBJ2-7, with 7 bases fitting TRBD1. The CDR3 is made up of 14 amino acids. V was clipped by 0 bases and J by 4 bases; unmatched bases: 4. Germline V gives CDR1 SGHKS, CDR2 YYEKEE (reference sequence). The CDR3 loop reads CASSLVGRGYEQYF. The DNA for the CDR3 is TGTGCCAGCAGCTTGGTAGGCAGGGGGTACGAGCAGTACTTC.

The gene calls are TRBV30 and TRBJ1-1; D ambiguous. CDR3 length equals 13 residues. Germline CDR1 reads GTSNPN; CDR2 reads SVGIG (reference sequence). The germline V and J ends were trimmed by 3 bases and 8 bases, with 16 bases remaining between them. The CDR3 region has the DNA TGTGCCTGGAGCCCACGAGTCGCCCTAGAAGCTTTCTTT. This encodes CAWSPRVALEAFF. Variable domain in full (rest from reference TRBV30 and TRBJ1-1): SQTIHQWPATLVQPVGSPLSLECTVEGTSNPNLYWYRQAAGRGLQLLFYSVGIGQISSEVPQNLSASRPQDRQFILSSKKLLLSDSGFYLCAWSPRVALEAFFGQGTRLTVV.

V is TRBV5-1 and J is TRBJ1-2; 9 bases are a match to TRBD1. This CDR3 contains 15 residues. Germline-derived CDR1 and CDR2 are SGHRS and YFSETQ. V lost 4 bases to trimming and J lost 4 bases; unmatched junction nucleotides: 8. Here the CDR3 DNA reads TGCGCCAGCAGCCCGATAGGACAGGGGATCTATGGCTACACCTTC. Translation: CASSPIGQGIYGYTF.

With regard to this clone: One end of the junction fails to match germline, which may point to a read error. This chain's CDR3 is CASTLFFDSGANVLTF. CDR3 DNA sequence: TGTGCCAGCACCTTATTTTTTGACTCTGGGGCCAACGTCCTGACTTTC. This chain links TRBV13 with TRBJ2-6; D is unresolved. Germline V gene sequence: CDR1 PRHDT, CDR2 FYEKMQ (reference sequence). This CDR3 is 16 amino acids long.